This T cell receptor beta chain was obtained from a study of blood T cell repertoires in COVID-19 (dated by TCRdb to the early 2020s). About the study as a whole: Samples covering the acute and convalescent phases of COVID-19 were provided by collaborators in the United States, Italy and Spain. The prospective study material was composed of cDNA or gDNA derived from T cells, B-cell-depleted T cells, or PBMCs. Where HLA class I and class II types were available, the types were taken from metadata supplied by the sample provider, not from assay-based typing. The dataset comprised deeply sampled blood TCRbeta repertoires from subjects exposed to, actively infected with, or recovered from COVID-19. The repertoires were released in a freely available public database intended as a resource for research on the immune response to SARS-CoV-2. Sample metadata almost always included a de-identified subject ID, COVID-19 status, age in years and sex. Samples came from the ongoing ImmuneRACE study (first 160 participants) plus 1,254 subjects from 6 global collaborators. The paper's findings and limits, for the study overall: The amount of clinical and demographic metadata varied by source and participant and was provided uncurated.

TCRbeta CDR3 regions were amplified from genomic DNA by means of the immunoSEQ Assay, a bias-controlled multiplex PCR. Per the authors' processing: Within the assay, amplification of reference gene primers was used to estimate how many nucleated cells each sample contained. Sequence reads were collapsed and filtered to measure the absolute abundance of every unique TCRbeta CDR3 rearrangement. Productive Simpson clonality was computed per sample as the square root of Simpson's diversity index over productive rearrangements. In TCRdb, the immuneACCESS table is reduced to in-frame sequences with V and J assigned. These tables do not hold every clone; where another copy was compared, an unresolved V gene accounts for under half, and the others remain unexplained. Clonal size and the V and J genes are those of that table, whereas D and trimming came from the DNA. This sample holds 180,000 or so clones; over 70% were observed only once. The ten largest clonotypes hold over 10% of the sample.

Cut back by 6 bases and 6 bases, the V and J ends lie 15 bases apart. Counted from cysteine to phenylalanine, this CDR3 has 15 amino acids. The read is trimmed to its CDR3 DNA, 45 bases read in frame from base 1. Reading the germline V gene gives CDR1 MGHRA and CDR2 YSYEKL. In the prospective study, participants were roughly 18 to 90 years old, resided in about two dozen geographic areas of the United States, and were enrolled through a virtual design. Cohort assignment in the prospective study relied on participant-reported clinical history from a screening survey and a study questionnaire. Recovered participants in ImmuneRACE Cohort 3 were defined by two consecutive negative NP/OP PCR tests, clearance by a healthcare professional, or resolution of symptoms. Mobile phlebotomists in the prospective study collected whole blood, serum and a nasopharyngeal or oropharyngeal swab from every participant. Over an approximately 2-month period, participants in the prospective study had the option of providing additional blood draws and questionnaires. Before DNA extraction, blood samples from the prospective study were shipped at room temperature or frozen.

A word on this clone: The antigen this receptor binds is unknown. No much larger clone is present one base from it, and per-base qualities are unavailable.

The chain employs TRBV4-1 and TRBJ1-6, with no confident D gene call. The source material was PBMCs or T cells enriched from blood (not recorded which). This sequence was found in a woman aged 55-70 years who had recovered from COVID-19. The CDR3 protein sequence reads: CASSPHGEGNSPLHF. The nucleotide sequence is TGCGCCAGCAGTCCACACGGGGAAGGTAATTCACCCCTCCACTTT.